A selection of T cell receptor beta chains follows, all from one sample in a study of blood T cell repertoires in COVID-19. Assay: immunoSEQ multiplex PCR; the TCRdb copy retains only in-frame clones and omits some. The sample gives around 150,000 clones, almost 85% of which show up once; roughly 3.4% is in the top ten. The sequenced material came from PBMCs or T cells enriched from blood (not recorded which). These TCRs come from a woman between 50 and 59 years old with acute COVID-19. CDR3s include the opening cysteine and the closing phenylalanine or tryptophan. The order of the fields is clone size, CDR3 length, V gene, D gene, J gene, CDR3 protein, CDR3 DNA. D genes are given only for firm matches. Expanded clones get a size class; other rows say once, few or many, or leave the size out.

few	14	TRBV29-1	TRBD1	TRBJ1-2	CSVEDQGANYGYTF	TGCAGCGTTGAAGACCAGGGGGCTAACTATGGCTACACCTTC
NA	14	TRBV30	NA	TRBJ1-4	CAGILPRTNEKLFF	TGTGCCGGAATCCTCCCGAGGACTAATGAAAAACTGTTTTTT
NA	18	TRBV10-3	TRBD1	TRBJ1-1	CAIKTRQGEGSVNTEAFF	TGTGCCATCAAAACTCGACAGGGGGAAGGATCGGTGAACACTGAAGCTTTCTTT
NA	13	TRBV3-1/TRBV3-2	NA	TRBJ1-1	CASAQGIDFEAFF	TGTGCCAGCGCACAGGGAATTGACTTTGAAGCTTTCTTT
NA	12	TRBV5-6	NA	TRBJ2-5	CASSYSGETQYF	TGTGCCAGCAGCTACTCCGGGGAGACCCAGTACTTC
NA	15	TRBV30	NA	TRBJ2-5	CAWTAQGRAGETQYF	TGTGCCTGGACCGCCCAGGGTCGCGCGGGGGAGACCCAGTACTTC
few	15	TRBV10-1	NA	TRBJ2-1	CASSEGSSDYNEQFF	TGCGCCAGCAGCGAAGGGTCTAGCGACTACAATGAGCAGTTCTTC
NA	15	TRBV7-9	TRBD1	TRBJ2-1	CASSPVTGQDNEQFF	TGTGCCAGCAGCCCAGTGACAGGGCAGGACAATGAGCAGTTCTTC
NA	14	TRBV19	NA	TRBJ1-1	CASSSSGWDTEAFF	TGTGCCAGTAGTTCCTCCGGGTGGGACACTGAAGCTTTCTTT
NA	13	TRBV12-3/TRBV12-4	NA	TRBJ1-6	CASSLFGDSPLHF	TGTGCCAGCAGTCTTTTCGGGGATTCACCCCTCCACTTT
NA	15	TRBV4-2	TRBD1	TRBJ1-2	CASSQDLRDRGGYTF	TGTGCCAGCAGCCAAGACCTCCGGGACAGGGGCGGCTACACCTTC
NA	13	TRBV15	NA	TRBJ1-6	CATSRTTDSPLHF	TGTGCCACCAGTAGGACTACCGATTCACCCCTCCACTTT
NA	15	TRBV10-2	NA	TRBJ2-2	CASSEGGTNTGELFF	TGCGCCAGCAGTGAGGGGGGGACGAACACCGGGGAGCTGTTTTTT
NA	15	TRBV7-3	TRBD2	TRBJ2-2	CASSPWEGNTGELFF	TGTGCCAGCAGCCCCTGGGAGGGAAACACCGGGGAGCTGTTTTTT
NA	16	TRBV21-1	NA	TRBJ2-4	CASTKIDRGRKNIQYF	TGTGCCAGCACCAAAATTGACAGGGGGCGCAAAAACATTCAGTACTTC
NA	15	TRBV11-2	TRBD1	TRBJ1-1	CASSSVGQMNTEAFF	TGTGCCAGCAGCTCCGTGGGACAGATGAACACTGAAGCTTTCTTT
NA	18	TRBV6-4	NA	TRBJ1-2	CASSDPRNRVGFDYGYTF	TGTGCCAGCAGTGACCCGCGGAACAGGGTAGGTTTCGACTATGGCTACACCTTC
NA	12	TRBV6-2/TRBV6-3	TRBD1	TRBJ1-2	CASSPPGQGTFF	TGTGCCAGCAGTCCCCCGGGACAGGGCACGTTCTTC
NA	13	TRBV5-5	TRBD1	TRBJ2-5	CASSSGQQETQYF	TGTGCCAGCAGCTCGGGACAGCAAGAGACCCAGTACTTC
NA	15	TRBV25-1	TRBD1	TRBJ1-2	CASSEAGQGYYGYTF	TGTGCCAGCAGTGAGGCGGGACAGGGATACTATGGCTACACCTTC
NA	14	TRBV5-1	NA	TRBJ1-2	CASSLGLGDYGYTF	TGCGCCAGCAGCTTGGGTTTGGGGGACTACGGCTACACCTTC
NA	14	TRBV30	TRBD1	TRBJ1-3	CAWGPGQGVNTIYF	TGTGCCTGGGGACCGGGACAGGGAGTAAACACCATATATTTT
NA	18	TRBV14	TRBD2	TRBJ2-2	CASSQKDGTSGYTGELFF	TGTGCCAGCAGCCAAAAAGATGGGACTAGCGGGTACACCGGGGAGCTGTTTTTT
NA	13	TRBV18	NA	TRBJ2-1	CASSPVLRNEQFF	TGTGCCAGCTCACCCGTACTCCGGAATGAGCAGTTCTTC
NA	13	TRBV29-1	NA	TRBJ1-1	CSVDFTLNTEAFF	TGCAGCGTTGATTTCACCCTAAACACTGAAGCTTTCTTT
NA	17	TRBV7-3	TRBD2	TRBJ2-3	CASSSFSAGGPTDTQYF	TGTGCCAGCAGCTCATTCTCAGCGGGAGGGCCCACAGATACGCAGTATTTT
NA	13	TRBV18	TRBD1	TRBJ2-7	CASSGTVNNEQYF	TGTGCCAGCTCCGGGACAGTTAACAACGAGCAGTACTTC
NA	17	TRBV5-8	TRBD2	TRBJ2-1	CASSPGLAGVDGNEQFF	TGTGCCAGCAGCCCGGGACTAGCGGGAGTGGATGGGAATGAGCAGTTCTTC